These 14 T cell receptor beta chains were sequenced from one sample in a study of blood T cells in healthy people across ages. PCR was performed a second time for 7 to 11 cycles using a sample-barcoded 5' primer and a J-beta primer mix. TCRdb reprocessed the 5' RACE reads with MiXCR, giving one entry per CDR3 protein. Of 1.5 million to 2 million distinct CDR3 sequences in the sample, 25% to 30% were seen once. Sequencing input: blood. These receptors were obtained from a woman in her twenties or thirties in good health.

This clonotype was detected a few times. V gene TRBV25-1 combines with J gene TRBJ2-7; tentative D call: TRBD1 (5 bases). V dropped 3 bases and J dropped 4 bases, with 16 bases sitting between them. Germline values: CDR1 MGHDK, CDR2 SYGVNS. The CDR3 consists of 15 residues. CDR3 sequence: CASSDPGWGRYEQYF. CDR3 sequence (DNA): TGTGCCAGCAGTGATCCGGGTTGGGGCCGGTACGAGCAGTACTTC.

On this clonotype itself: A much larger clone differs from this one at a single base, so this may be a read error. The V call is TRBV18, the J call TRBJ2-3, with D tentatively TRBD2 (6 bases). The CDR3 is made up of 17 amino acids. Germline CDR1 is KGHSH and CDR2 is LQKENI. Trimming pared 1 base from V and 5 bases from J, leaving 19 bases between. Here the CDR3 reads CASSPLRQGGIRDTQYF. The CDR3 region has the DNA TGTGCCAGCTCACCACTGCGGCAGGGAGGTATCAGAGATACGCAGTATTTT.

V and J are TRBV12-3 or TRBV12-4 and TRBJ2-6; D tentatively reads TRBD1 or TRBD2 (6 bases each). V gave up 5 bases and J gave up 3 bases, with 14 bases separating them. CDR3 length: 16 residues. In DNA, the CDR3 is TGTGCCAGCAGTGCCCTCGGGGGCAGTGGGGCCAACGTCCTGACTTTC. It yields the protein CASSALGGSGANVLTF.

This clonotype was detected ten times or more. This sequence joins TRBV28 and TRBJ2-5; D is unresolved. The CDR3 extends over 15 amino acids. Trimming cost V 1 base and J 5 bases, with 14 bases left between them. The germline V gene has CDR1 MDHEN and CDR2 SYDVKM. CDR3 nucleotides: TGTGCCAGCAGTTTATCCATAGGGATTCTGGAGACCCAGTACTTC. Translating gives CASSLSIGILETQYF.

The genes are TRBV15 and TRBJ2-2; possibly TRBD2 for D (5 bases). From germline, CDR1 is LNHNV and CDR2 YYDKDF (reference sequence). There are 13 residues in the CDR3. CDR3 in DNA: TGTGCGAACGGAGAACTAGAGGCCGGGGAGCTGTTTTTT. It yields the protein CANGELEAGELFF. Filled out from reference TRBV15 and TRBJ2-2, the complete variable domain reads DAMVIQNPRYQVTQFGKPVTLSCSQTLNHNVMYWYQQKSSQAPKLLFHYYDKDFNNEADTPDNFQSRRPNTSFCFLDIRSPGLGDTAMYLCANGELEAGELFFGEGSRLTVL.

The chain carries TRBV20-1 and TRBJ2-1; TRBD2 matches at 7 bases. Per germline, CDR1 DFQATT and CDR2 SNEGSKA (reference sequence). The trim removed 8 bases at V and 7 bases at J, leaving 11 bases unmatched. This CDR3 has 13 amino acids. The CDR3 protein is CSPRWRERNEQFF. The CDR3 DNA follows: TGCAGTCCAAGGTGGCGGGAGAGGAATGAGCAGTTCTTC.

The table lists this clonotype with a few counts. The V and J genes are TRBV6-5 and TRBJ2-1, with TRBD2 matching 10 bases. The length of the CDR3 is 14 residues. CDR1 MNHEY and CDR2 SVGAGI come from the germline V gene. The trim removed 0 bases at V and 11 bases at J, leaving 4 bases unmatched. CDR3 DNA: TGTGCCAGCAGTTACTCGCCTAGCGGGGGCCAGCAGTTCTTC. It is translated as CASSYSPSGGQQFF.

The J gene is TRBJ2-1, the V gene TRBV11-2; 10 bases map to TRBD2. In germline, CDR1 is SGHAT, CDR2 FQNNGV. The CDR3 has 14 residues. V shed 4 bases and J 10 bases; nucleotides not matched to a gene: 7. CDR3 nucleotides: TGTGCCAGCAGCTCTCTAGCGGGAGCATGGGAGCAGTTCTTC. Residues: CASSSLAGAWEQFF. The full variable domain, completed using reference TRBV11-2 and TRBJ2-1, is EAGVAQSPRYKIIEKRQSVAFWCNPISGHATLYWYQQILGQGPKLLIQFQNNGVVDDSQLPKDRFSAERLKGVDSTLKIQPAKLEDSAVYLCASSSLAGAWEQFFGPGTRLTVL.

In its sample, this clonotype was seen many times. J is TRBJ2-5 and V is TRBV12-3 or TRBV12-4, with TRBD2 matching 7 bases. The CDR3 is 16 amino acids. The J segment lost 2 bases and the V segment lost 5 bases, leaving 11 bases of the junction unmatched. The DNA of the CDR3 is TGTGCCAGCAGTCCGGGGGACTATTCGACTCAAGAGACCCAGTACTTC. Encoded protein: CASSPGDYSTQETQYF.

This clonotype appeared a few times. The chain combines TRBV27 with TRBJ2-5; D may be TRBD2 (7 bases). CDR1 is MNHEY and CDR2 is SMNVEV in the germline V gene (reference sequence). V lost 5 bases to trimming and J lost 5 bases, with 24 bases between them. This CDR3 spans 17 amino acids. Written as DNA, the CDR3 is TGTGCCAGCAGTACCCTAGGGGGGGCCCTAGGTGGGGAGACCCAGTACTTC. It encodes CASSTLGGALGGETQYF.

The CDR3 reads CASATNGVNTEAFF. The CDR3 nucleotides read TGTGCCAGCGCTACGAACGGGGTAAACACTGAAGCTTTCTTT. The chain employs TRBV6-5 and TRBJ1-1; no reliable D call. Per germline, CDR1 MNHEY and CDR2 SVGAGI. The V end was cut by 8 bases, the J end by 2 bases, with 15 bases between. The CDR3 is 14 residues long.

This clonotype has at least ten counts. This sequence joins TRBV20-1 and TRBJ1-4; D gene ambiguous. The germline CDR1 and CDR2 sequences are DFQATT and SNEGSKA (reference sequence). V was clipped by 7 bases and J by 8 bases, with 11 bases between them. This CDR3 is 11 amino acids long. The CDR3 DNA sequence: TGCAGTGTCAAGGGAGTCGAAAAACTGTTTTTT. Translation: CSVKGVEKLFF.

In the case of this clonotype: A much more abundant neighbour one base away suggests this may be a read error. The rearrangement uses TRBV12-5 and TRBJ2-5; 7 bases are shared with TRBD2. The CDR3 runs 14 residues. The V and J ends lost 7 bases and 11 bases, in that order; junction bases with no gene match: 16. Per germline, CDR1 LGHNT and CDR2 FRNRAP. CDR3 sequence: CASAAPRDYNEQYF. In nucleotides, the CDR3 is TGTGCTAGTGCCGCCCCTCGGGACTACAATGAGCAGTACTTC.

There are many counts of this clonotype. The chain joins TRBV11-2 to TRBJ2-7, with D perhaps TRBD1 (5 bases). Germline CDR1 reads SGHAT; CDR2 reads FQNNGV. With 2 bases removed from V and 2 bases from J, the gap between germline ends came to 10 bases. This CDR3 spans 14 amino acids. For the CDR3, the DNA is TGTGCCAGCAGCTTACCCAGGGTTCCCTACGAGCAGTACTTC. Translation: CASSLPRVPYEQYF.